This T cell receptor (beta chain) is from a study of human T cells and chemical hapten exposure (dated by TCRdb to the early 2020s). In terms of the full investigation: Libraries were combined into a pool for sequencing, and differences in TCR yield between samples came mainly from small differences in library volumes within the pool. Peripheral blood TCR repertoire changes were tracked in vivo in alopecia patients during primary and secondary sensitization to the hapten diphenylcyclopropenone (DPC). Both TCR alpha and TCR beta chains were sequenced from each blood RNA sample. General study outcomes and caveats: DPC sensitization did not change how many TCRs were above 1 in 1000 frequency, and no evidence was found of alterations in global repertoire structure. Repeated subsampling changed both the strength of the expansion versus patch-test correlation and the threshold at which the correlation became significant.

Library prep was done by RACE. Sequencing relied on a NextSeq 500. During library preparation, unique molecular identifiers were attached to individual cDNA molecules so that TCRs could be counted quantitatively and reproducibly. As for the original processing: Samples had a median of roughly 98,000 TCRs, with a range from about 23,224 to 750,000. V, J and CDR3 annotation of the TCR reads was performed with the Decombinator software suite. For the PS versus PT1 abundance plots, all samples were subsampled to the same number of TCRs (28,000). Expanded TCRs were defined as absent before sensitization and observed at least eight times at the 2-week time point. In-frame beta chains were kept once TCRdb had trimmed the public reads at Q25 with fastp and called clones with MiXCR. Each CDR3 protein appears once, grouped with its most common genes and DNA. The V and J calls and clone size come from TCRdb's table, not from the authors' own analysis. The sample records 85,000 to 95,000 distinct CDR3 sequences, just under 9% of which are singletons. The ten top clones hold approximately 2.9% of the sample.

Comments on this clonotype: Its antigen remains unidentified. No much larger clone is present one base from it, and per-base qualities are unavailable.

This specimen's time point label, per the study, means: healthy volunteer bleed at 2 weeks. Total RNA was extracted from unfractionated whole blood collected in Tempus Blood RNA tubes. A handful of healthy volunteers were used as TCR sequencing controls and were bled at day 0, 2 weeks and 6 weeks. CDR1 and CDR2 (SNHLY, FYNNEI) derive from the germline V gene. From cysteine to phenylalanine, the CDR3 is 16 amino acids long. The retained sequence is limited to the CDR3, 48 bases, with the frame set at the first base. Unmatched junction bases come to 7, with V trimmed by 5 bases and J by 2 bases. The source material was whole blood. This chain is built from TRBV2 and TRBJ1-5; 9 bases in the junction line up with TRBD1. This TCR derives from a female donor in good health. Some clones in this sample may be carry-over from other donors' samples. The CDR3 reads CASSNRGRGGNQPQHF. The DNA sequence reads TGTGCCAGCAGTAACAGGGGGCGAGGGGGCAATCAGCCCCAGCATTTT.